This entry lists 10 T cell receptor beta chains sequenced from one sample in a study of T cell repertoires in aging, cancer and after chemotherapy. The template was genomic DNA from peripheral blood, not RNA. Rearranged V-D-J TRB sequences were amplified with a mixed TRB-A/B primer pool. Each CDR3 protein gets one entry after TCRdb re-called the multiplex PCR reads with MiXCR. The sample lists 1,200 or so distinct CDR3 sequences, roughly 20% occurring once. What was sequenced was blood. These receptors originate from a human donor with a solid tumor.

This clonotype is large within its sample. The chain combines TRBV13 with TRBJ2-2; TRBD1 agrees at 7 bases. The J segment lost 7 bases and the V segment lost 0 bases, leaving 2 bases of the junction unmatched. The CDR3 is 14 amino acids. The germline gives CDR1 PRHDT, CDR2 FYEKMQ (reference sequence). The CDR3 is CASSLGQGDGELFF. The CDR3 bases are TGTGCCAGCAGCTTAGGCCAGGGGGACGGGGAGCTGTTTTTT.

The chain carries TRBV18 and TRBJ2-1; D ambiguous. Germline V lookup: CDR1 KGHSH, CDR2 LQKENI. V was shortened by 1 base and J by 0 bases, with 13 bases between the two germline ends. The CDR3 has 17 amino acids. The CDR3 nucleotides are TGTGCCAGCTCACCACGGATAGTCCGAACCTCCTACAATGAGCAGTTCTTC. Its protein is CASSPRIVRTSYNEQFF.

This clonotype is labeled medium-sized. The V call is TRBV12-3 or TRBV12-4, the J call TRBJ2-4; D possibly corresponds to TRBD2 (5 bases). Between the trimmed V and J ends, which lost 3 bases and 7 bases, there was a span of 16 bases. This CDR3 has 15 amino acids. The CDR3: CASSLDGKTENIQYF. CDR3 DNA: TGTGCCAGCAGTTTGGACGGGAAGACCGAGAACATTCAGTACTTC.

The chain has TRBV20-1 and TRBJ1-1, with TRBD1 matching over 7 bases. The V gene end was trimmed by 3 bases and the J gene end by 0 bases; junction bases not matched to a gene: 7. Germline CDR1 is DFQATT and CDR2 is SNEGSKA (reference sequence). This CDR3 is built from 15 residues. The CDR3 DNA follows: TGCAGTGCTAGCGGCCCGACAGGGTTGAACACTGAAGCTTTCTTT. Its protein product is CSASGPTGLNTEAFF.

The chain combines TRBV7-2 with TRBJ1-5; the D gene is possibly TRBD1 (6 bases). Deletions cut 4 bases from V and 5 bases from J, with 15 bases between. The CDR3 sequence is 15 residues long. Looked up from germline, CDR1 is SGHTA and CDR2 is FQGNSA. The CDR3 DNA reads TGTGCCAGCAGCTCTCGAGGTGGGGGCGATCAGCCCCAGCATTTT. Its protein product is CASSSRGGGDQPQHF.

This clonotype occurred a few times. This chain connects TRBV5-1 to TRBJ2-5, with D uncertain. The CDR3 loop spans 13 amino acids. V lost 0 bases to trimming and J lost 1 base, with 4 bases between them. The germline CDR1 and CDR2 sequences are SGHRS and YFSETQ. The CDR3 spells CASSLAPQETQYF. The CDR3 nucleotides read TGCGCCAGCAGCTTGGCCCCCCAAGAGACCCAGTACTTC.

The gene calls are TRBV7-2 and TRBJ1-5; no reliable D call. This CDR3 contains 14 residues. Trimming took 1 base from V and 6 from J, leaving 10 bases between them. In germline, CDR1 is SGHTA, CDR2 FQGNSA. CDR3 nucleotides: TGTGCCAGCAGCTTAGACGGGCTGAGTCAGCCCCAGCATTTT. Residues: CASSLDGLSQPQHF.

This clonotype was observed a handful of times. The rearrangement uses TRBV7-9 and TRBJ2-7; 10 nucleotides agree with TRBD2. CDR1 is SEHNR and CDR2 is FQNEAQ in the germline V gene (reference sequence). The CDR3 runs 13 residues. The V and J ends lost 6 bases and 4 bases, in that order; junction bases with no gene match: 3. CDR3 nucleotide sequence: TGTGCCAGCAGGGATAGCGGGGGGTACGAGCAGTACTTC. This sequence encodes CASRDSGGYEQYF.

This clonotype is judged medium-sized (0.01 to 0.1%). This chain connects TRBV6-5 to TRBJ2-1; TRBD1 aligns across 7 bases. Germline V gene lookup returns CDR1 MNHEY and CDR2 SVGAGI. V was pared by 3 bases and J by 0 bases, with 2 bases of the junction left unmatched. The CDR3 runs 15 residues. DNA of the CDR3: TGTGCCAGCAGTTATAGGGGGCTCTCCTACAATGAGCAGTTCTTC. Its protein is CASSYRGLSYNEQFF.

This chain uses TRBV20-1 with TRBJ2-7; a possible D gene is TRBD1 (6 bases). This CDR3 has 13 residues. The V end lost 4 bases, the J end lost 0 bases, and 10 bases lay between the germline ends. In germline, CDR1 is DFQATT, CDR2 SNEGSKA (reference sequence). This CDR3 reads CSAMNRVSYEQYF. The CDR3 coding sequence is TGCAGTGCTATGAACAGGGTCTCCTACGAGCAGTACTTC.